This T cell receptor beta chain was sequenced in a study of cytomegalovirus exposure and HLA in healthy donors. Looked up from germline, CDR1 is MNHEY and CDR2 is SVGAGI. The junction had 2 bases not matched to a gene; V was cut back by 0 bases and J by 1 base. The CDR3 totals 16 residues. Concerning this clone itself: Its target is unknown.

Findings and limits, study-wide: Sequence variants that were highly shared formed a cluster that was likely a sequencing artifact. While the bulk of TCR sequences proved rare, some public TCRs turned up in many donors.

The PCR ran on 60 Vbeta and 13 Jbeta primers. The table came from immunoSEQ multiplex PCR; TCRdb's copy has only in-frame clones and leaves some out. This sample has under 200,000 clones, with roughly 80% found just once. The sample taken for sequencing was PBMCs. V usage is TRBV6-5 and J usage is TRBJ2-7; 11 bases align to TRBD1. This TCR was recovered from a human donor in good health. The CDR3 nucleotides are TGTGCCAGCAGTTACTCGGGACAGGGGGGATCCTACGAGCAGTACTTC. It yields the protein CASSYSGQGGSYEQYF.